This T cell receptor (beta chain) was identified in a study of post-analysis software for immune sequencing data. Study-level points and caveats: Five TRBV segments were significantly more frequent in patients than in controls. TRBV5-6, TRBV5-1 and TRBV20-1 were among these segments. Significantly decreased normalized Chao1 diversity was recorded for multiple sclerosis patients relative to controls. F measure clustering grouped samples strongly by preparation batch.

In this sample, this clonotype turned up a few times. As yet, its antigen is unknown. The CDR3 is 16 residues long. Per germline, CDR1 MNHEY and CDR2 SMNVEV (reference sequence). V shed 2 bases and J 5 bases; nucleotides not matched to a gene: 8. Unique molecular identifiers had been added to the TCR beta cDNA libraries. A population of roughly 0.85 to 10 million T cells gave rise to roughly 0.5 million cDNA molecules. TCRdb independently ran MiXCR on the PCR reads; one entry per CDR3 protein. The repertoire includes around 710,000 distinct CDR3 sequences, roughly 46% of them detected once, and roughly 5% sits in the top ten.

Sequencing used blood. This TCR was recovered from a girl aged 10 to 17 with multiple sclerosis. The chain employs TRBV27 and TRBJ1-5, with TRBD1 identical over 8 bases. The CDR3 sequence: CASSLDGTGVYQPQHF. The CDR3 DNA is TGTGCCAGCAGTTTAGACGGGACAGGAGTCTATCAGCCCCAGCATTTT.